This T cell receptor beta chain came from a study of T cells in narcolepsy. Study-level results: Healthy controls reportedly lacked the autoreactive clonotypes serially found in patients' blood.

There are 14 residues in the CDR3. The trim removed 5 bases at V and 5 bases at J, leaving 10 bases unmatched. Germline V lookup: CDR1 SGHNT, CDR2 YYREEE (reference sequence). About this clone itself: Its target is not known.

Assay: immunoSEQ multiplex PCR; the TCRdb copy retains only in-frame clones and omits some. The data hold 30,000 to 40,000 clones, with roughly 77% observed a single time. The specimen sequenced was memory (CD45RA-) CD4+ T cells from blood. The chain joins TRBV5-4 to TRBJ2-7; the match to TRBD1 covers 7 bases. The sequence was obtained from a human donor in good health. CDR3 sequence: CASRTGLSTDEQYF. CDR3 sequence (DNA): TGTGCCAGCAGGACAGGGCTCTCTACAGACGAGCAGTACTTC.